This TCR beta chain is drawn from a study of OX40 agonist ivuxolimab in advanced cancers. Profiled with immunoSEQ multiplex PCR; TCRdb holds only in-frame clones, not every one. The data hold under 95,000 clones, with about 82% observed a single time. In this sample, this clone turned up a few times. Its target is unknown. Study conclusions and caveats: There were, on average, more expanded clones in CD8+ T cells than in CD4+.

This CDR3 is 11 amino acids long. V was pared by 6 bases and J by 7 bases, with 9 bases between. In germline, CDR1 is MNHEY, CDR2 SMNVEV (reference sequence). The sequenced sample was CD4+ or CD8+ T cells sorted from blood, obtained in a trial of the OX40 agonist ivuxolimab. V gene TRBV27 combines with J gene TRBJ1-2, with D unresolved. This receptor was taken from an adult with an advanced solid tumor such as melanoma, head and neck, liver or kidney cancer. CDR3 residues: CASSNAFGYTF. The DNA of the CDR3 is TGTGCCAGCAGCAATGCCTTTGGCTACACCTTC.